The sequence of this TCR beta chain was determined in a study of blood T cell repertoires in COVID-19 (dated by TCRdb to the early 2020s). Concerning the study at large: Collaborator samples came from the United States, Italy and Spain and covered acute and convalescent phases of COVID-19. The repertoires were released in a freely available public database meant as a resource for research on the immune response to SARS-CoV-2. The dataset comprised deeply sampled blood TCRbeta repertoires from subjects exposed to, actively infected with, or recovered from COVID-19. The material from the prospective study consisted of cDNA or gDNA derived from T cells, B-cell-depleted T cells, or PBMCs. Where available, HLA class I and class II types were taken from metadata supplied by the sample provider and were not determined by assay-based typing. Nearly every sample came with metadata listing a de-identified subject ID, COVID-19 status, age in years and sex. The samples were drawn from two sources: the first 160 participants of the ongoing ImmuneRACE study, and 1,200 or so subjects contributed by 6 global collaborators.

A few counts support this clone. The target of this receptor is not known. It has no much larger one-base neighbor in the sample; base qualities were not kept. TCRbeta CDR3 regions were amplified from genomic DNA using the immunoSEQ Assay, a bias-controlled multiplex PCR. Per the authors' processing: The number of nucleated cells in each sample was estimated by amplification of reference gene primers within the assay. Sequence reads were collapsed and filtered to measure the absolute abundance of every unique TCRbeta CDR3 rearrangement. For each sample, productive Simpson clonality was calculated as the square root of Simpson's diversity index over productive rearrangements. The table comes from immuneACCESS by way of TCRdb, which keeps in-frame sequences with V and J called. Part of the clones is missing from these tables; in studies checked, under half for an unresolved V gene and the rest for unknown reasons. V and J calls and clone size come straight from that table; D and trimming were deduced from the DNA. The sample yields some 420,000 clones; 75% to 90% were counted once. Roughly 1.1% of the sample goes to the ten largest clones.

From the cysteine up to the phenylalanine, the CDR3 has a length of 14 residues. Just CDR3 DNA is preserved here, 42 bases in frame from base 1. According to the germline V gene, CDR1 reads SQVTM and CDR2 reads ANQGSEA. V loses 3 bases of germline sequence and J loses 6 bases, and the interval between the two ends is 15 bases. Enrolling through a virtual design, the prospective study's participants ranged in age from roughly 18 to 100 years and lived across around 25 United States geographic areas. In the prospective study, cohorts were assigned on the basis of participant-reported clinical history obtained from a screening survey and a study questionnaire. Recovered participants in ImmuneRACE Cohort 3 were defined by two consecutive negative NP/OP PCR tests, clearance by a healthcare professional, or resolution of symptoms. In the prospective study, whole blood, serum and a nasopharyngeal or oropharyngeal swab were collected from each participant by mobile phlebotomists. Prospective study participants could optionally give additional blood draws and questionnaires over an approximately 2-month period. Blood samples from the prospective study were shipped frozen or at room temperature prior to DNA extraction.

General findings and caveats noted by the study authors: Clinical and demographic metadata were provided uncurated, with the amount varying by source and participant.

The chain couples TRBV29-1 to TRBJ2-1, and the D gene may be TRBD1, 6 bases matching. The TCR originated in a man aged 25-45 years who had recovered from COVID-19. The source material was PBMCs or T cells enriched from blood (not recorded which). The DNA reads as follows: TGCAGCGTTGAGAGGGGGAATGCCCTCAATGAGCAGTTCTTC. Its protein product is CSVERGNALNEQFF.